There are many counts of the clone carrying this TCR beta chain. Antigen unknown. These data come from a study of T cells in Graves' hyperthyroidism and ophthalmopathy. Findings and limits, study-wide: Patients with ophthalmopathy were separated from those with stable hyperthyroidism by a 13 V-J model. Progression to ophthalmopathy was predicted a median of approximately seven months early.

The CDR3 has 14 residues. Germline V lookup: CDR1 GTSNPN, CDR2 SVGIG (reference sequence). V lost 2 bases and J 5 bases, leaving 15 bases between the germline ends. Template material for amplifying TCR beta CDR3 regions consisted of RNA transcripts. Researchers ran a first-round RT-PCR on the TCR CDR3 using the HTBI primer set. TCRdb itself ran the multiplex PCR reads through MiXCR, one entry per CDR3 protein. The sample lists 550,000 to 650,000 distinct CDR3 sequences, 11% to 15% occurring once. Clinicians diagnosed patients from clinical symptoms, serum thyroxine and TRAb, thyroid ultrasound and orbital computed tomography. From approximately 9.5 ml of fresh peripheral blood, PBMCs were isolated.

This sequence joins TRBV30 and TRBJ1-1, with a possible D match to TRBD1 (5 bases). Sequencing used blood. The TCR comes from a woman aged 25-40 years with Graves' hyperthyroidism that later progressed to Graves' ophthalmopathy. This CDR3 is CAWSWGPKGTEAFF. The CDR3 DNA sequence: TGTGCCTGGAGTTGGGGACCCAAGGGAACTGAAGCTTTCTTT.